What follows describes a single T cell receptor beta chain. The target antigen is unknown. The method was immunoSEQ multiplex PCR; TCRdb's version includes in-frame clones alone and lacks a portion of them. The sample has millions of clones, approximately 94% seen once. This entry comes from a study of shared clonotypes between healthy human individuals. Trimming pared 1 base from V and 10 bases from J, leaving 17 bases between. Germline CDR1 and CDR2: SEHNR and FQNEAQ (reference sequence). CDR3 size: 15 residues. Terminally differentiated effector memory CD45RA+ cells were left out of the naive CD8 fraction, which was CD45RO-negative and positively selected for CCR7. Study donors comprised healthy, HIV-negative adults devoid of recent acute infection or vaccination. Study outcomes and limitations: Among non-shared clonotypes, generation probabilities were lower than among those shared by all four donors. The diversity represented, both genetic and in exposure history, was limited by few donors.

The gene calls are TRBV7-9 and TRBJ2-1; possibly TRBD1 or TRBD2 for D (5 bases each). This clonotype was obtained from a man aged 18 to 29 in good health. The sequenced sample was naive CD8+ T cells sorted from blood. The CDR3 loop is CASSLVGDLISEQFF. CDR3 coding DNA: TGTGCCAGCAGCTTAGTGGGGGACCTGATTTCAGAGCAGTTCTTC. Filled out from reference TRBV7-9 and TRBJ2-1, the complete variable domain reads DTGVSQNPRHKITKRGQNVTFRCDPISEHNRLYWYRQTLGQGPEFLTYFQNEAQLEKSRLLSDRFSAERPKGSFSTLEIQRTEQGDSAMYLCASSLVGDLISEQFFGPGTRLTVL.